The T cell receptor delta chain under discussion was sequenced for a study of γδ T cells in repeated Plasmodium falciparum infection. Note on this clone: The protein that TCRdb holds for this DNA derives from a much larger clone and differs from the translated DNA at residue 8, which likely indicates a read error; the protein shown here is translated from the DNA.

Trimming cost V 0 bases and J 2 bases; bases outside gene matches: 9. This CDR3 region has 17 residues. The germline V gene has CDR1 TSWWSYY and CDR2 QGS. TCRdb used CATT to re-call clones from the multiplex PCR reads. The sample has over 45,000 delta-chain clones; about 1.5% are singletons. Vgamma9/Vdelta2+ and Vdelta2-negative gammadelta T cells were flow-sorted from PBMC for bulk sequencing. The sequencing sample was made of gamma-delta T cells from blood. The J gene is TRDJ1, the V gene TRDV1; TRDD3 matches 7 bases. The TCR originated in a pool of human donors (malaria-infected and uninfected, not separated). This CDR3 reads CALGELTRGDGTDKLIF. The CDR3 DNA reads as TGTGCTCTTGGGGAACTAACGAGGGGGGATGGGACCGATAAACTCATCTTT.